This T cell receptor beta chain stems from a study of blood T cell repertoires in COVID-19. Repertoires were generated with immunoSEQ multiplex PCR, while TCRdb's copy carries only in-frame clones and drops some. In the table there are more than 300,000 clones, 80% to 95% of which are singletons. Losses at the gene ends were 6 bases for V and 4 bases for J; bases not matched to a gene: 4. The CDR3 consists of 14 residues. Germline CDR1 is SGHNT and CDR2 is YYREEE (reference sequence). This sequence was found in a middle-aged woman who had been exposed to COVID-19. The chain is built from TRBV5-4 and TRBJ2-2, with TRBD2 matching 9 bases. Sequencing input: PBMCs or T cells enriched from blood (not recorded which). CDR3 DNA sequence: TGTGCCAGCACTCCGGGACTAGCCACCGGGGAGCTGTTTTTT. Its translation: CASTPGLATGELFF.